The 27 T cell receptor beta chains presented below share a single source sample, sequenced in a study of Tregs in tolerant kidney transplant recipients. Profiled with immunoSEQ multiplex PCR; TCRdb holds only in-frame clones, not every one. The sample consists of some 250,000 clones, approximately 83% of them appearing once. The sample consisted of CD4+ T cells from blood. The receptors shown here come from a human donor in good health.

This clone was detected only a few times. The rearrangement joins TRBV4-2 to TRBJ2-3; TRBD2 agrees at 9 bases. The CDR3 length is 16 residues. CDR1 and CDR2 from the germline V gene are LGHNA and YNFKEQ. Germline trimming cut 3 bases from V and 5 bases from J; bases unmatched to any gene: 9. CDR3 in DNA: TGTGCCAGCAGCCAGGCTGGAGCGGGGGGCCGAGATACGCAGTATTTT. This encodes CASSQAGAGGRDTQYF.

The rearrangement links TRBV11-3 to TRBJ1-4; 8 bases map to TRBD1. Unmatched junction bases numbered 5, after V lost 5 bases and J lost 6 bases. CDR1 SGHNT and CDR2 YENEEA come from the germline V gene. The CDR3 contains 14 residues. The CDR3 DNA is TGTGCCAGCAGCCTAACAGGGGGGGATGAAAAACTGTTTTTT. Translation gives CASSLTGGDEKLFF.

The CDR3 loop is CASSPRTGGYEQYF. The CDR3 DNA reads as TGTGCCAGCAGTCCTCGGACAGGGGGCTACGAGCAGTACTTC. V is TRBV6-6 and J is TRBJ2-7; TRBD1 aligns across 10 bases. The CDR3 is 14 amino acids. The junction had 4 bases not matched to a gene; V was cut back by 5 bases and J by 3 bases. Germline loops: CDR1 MNHNY, CDR2 SVGAGI (reference sequence).

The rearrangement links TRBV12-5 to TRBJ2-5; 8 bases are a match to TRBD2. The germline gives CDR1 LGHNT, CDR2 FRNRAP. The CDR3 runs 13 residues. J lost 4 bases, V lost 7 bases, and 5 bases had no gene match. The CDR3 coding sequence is TGTGCTAGTGCTCGGGAGGGCGGAGAGACCCAGTACTTC. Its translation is CASAREGGETQYF.

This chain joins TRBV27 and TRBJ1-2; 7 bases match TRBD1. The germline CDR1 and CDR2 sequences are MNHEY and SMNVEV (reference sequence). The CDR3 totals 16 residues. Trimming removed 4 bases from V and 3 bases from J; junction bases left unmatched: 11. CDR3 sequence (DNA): TGTGCCAGCAGTTCCCTCGGTACAGGGGTGGACTATGGCTACACCTTC. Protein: CASSSLGTGVDYGYTF.

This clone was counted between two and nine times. The CDR3 region is CASSIHQEPSYEQYF. CDR3 DNA: TGTGCCAGTAGTATTCACCAGGAACCCTCCTACGAGCAGTACTTC. The chain combines TRBV19 with TRBJ2-7; D uncertain. This CDR3 contains 15 residues. Deletions cut 3 bases from V and 0 bases from J, with 12 bases between. Germline loops: CDR1 LNHDA, CDR2 SQIVND (reference sequence).

The CDR3 reads CASHRGRNQPQHF. CDR3 nucleotide sequence: TGTGCCAGCCACAGGGGTCGCAATCAGCCCCAGCATTTT. The chain employs TRBV19 and TRBJ1-5; 7 bases are a match to TRBD1. There are 13 residues in the CDR3. Germline-derived CDR1 and CDR2 are LNHDA and SQIVND (reference sequence). J gave up 2 bases and V 9 bases, and 4 bases lay outside the gene matches. Full variable domain (remainder filled in from reference TRBV19 and TRBJ1-5): DGGITQSPKYLFRKEGQNVTLSCEQNLNHDAMYWYRQDPGQGLRLIYYSQIVNDFQKGDIAEGYSVSREKKESFPLTVTSAQKNPTAFYLCASHRGRNQPQHFGDGTRLSIL.

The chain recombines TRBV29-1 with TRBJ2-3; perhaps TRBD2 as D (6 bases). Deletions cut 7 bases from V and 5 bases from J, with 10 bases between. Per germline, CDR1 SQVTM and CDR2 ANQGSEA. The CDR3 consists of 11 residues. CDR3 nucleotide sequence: TGCAGCGACTTGGAGGGAGATACGCAGTATTTT. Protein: CSDLEGDTQYF.

The CDR3 nucleotides read TGTGCCAGCAGCTCCCCATACCAAGAGACCCAGTACTTC. This translates into CASSSPYQETQYF. V usage is TRBV11-2 and J usage is TRBJ2-5; D unclear. Per the germline V gene, CDR1 is SGHAT and CDR2 is FQNNGV. The CDR3 has 13 amino acids. V lost 4 bases and J 0 bases, leaving 6 bases between the germline ends.

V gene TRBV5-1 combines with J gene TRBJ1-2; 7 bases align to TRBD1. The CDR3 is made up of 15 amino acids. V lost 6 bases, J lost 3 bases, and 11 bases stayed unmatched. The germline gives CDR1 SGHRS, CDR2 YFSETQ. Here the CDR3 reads CASILGPGTDYGYTF. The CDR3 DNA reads TGCGCCAGCATCCTGGGCCCCGGGACAGACTATGGCTACACCTTC.

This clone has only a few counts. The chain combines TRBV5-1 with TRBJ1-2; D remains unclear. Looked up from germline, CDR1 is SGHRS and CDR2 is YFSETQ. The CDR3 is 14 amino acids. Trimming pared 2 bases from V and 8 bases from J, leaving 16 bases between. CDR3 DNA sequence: TGCGCCAGCAGCTTACTGACGGAGACGTCGGGCTACACCTTC. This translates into CASSLLTETSGYTF.

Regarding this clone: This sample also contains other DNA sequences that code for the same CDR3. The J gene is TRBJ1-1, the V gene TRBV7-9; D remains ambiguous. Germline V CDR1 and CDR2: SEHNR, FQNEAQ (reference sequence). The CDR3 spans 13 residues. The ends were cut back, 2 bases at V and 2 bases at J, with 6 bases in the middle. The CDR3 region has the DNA TGTGCCAGCAGCTTAAATACCAACACTGAAGCTTTCTTT. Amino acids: CASSLNTNTEAFF.

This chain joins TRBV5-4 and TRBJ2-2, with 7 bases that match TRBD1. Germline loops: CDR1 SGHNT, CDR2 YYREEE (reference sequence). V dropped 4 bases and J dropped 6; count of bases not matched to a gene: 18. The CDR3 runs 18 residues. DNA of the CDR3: TGTGCCAGCAGCCAGGCCGGGACCTCCGGAGGACAGGCCGGGGAGCTGTTTTTT. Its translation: CASSQAGTSGGQAGELFF.

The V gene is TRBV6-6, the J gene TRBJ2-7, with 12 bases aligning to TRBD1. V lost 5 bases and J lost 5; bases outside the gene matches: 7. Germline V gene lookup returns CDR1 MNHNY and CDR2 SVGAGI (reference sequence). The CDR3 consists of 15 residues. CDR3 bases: TGTGCCAGCAGTCCGGGGGGGACAGGGGGCCACGAGCAGTACTTC. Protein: CASSPGGTGGHEQYF.

CDR3 loop: CASSPTDAIQETQYF. The CDR3 DNA follows: TGCGCCAGCAGCCCTACGGACGCCATTCAAGAGACCCAGTACTTC. This chain uses TRBV5-1 with TRBJ2-5; unclear D gene. Trimming took off 4 bases at V and 2 bases at J, with 15 bases between the two ends. This CDR3 region has 15 residues. CDR1 SGHRS and CDR2 YFSETQ come from the germline V gene.

CDR3 nucleotides: TGTGCCAGCAGCATAGGGGGGTATGGCTACACCTTC. It codes for CASSIGGYGYTF. The V gene is TRBV11-2, the J gene TRBJ1-2, with a weak D call TRBD1 (6 bases). Germline lookup yields CDR1 SGHAT and CDR2 FQNNGV. V was cut by 5 bases and J by 5 bases, with 9 bases left in between. This CDR3 comprises 12 residues.

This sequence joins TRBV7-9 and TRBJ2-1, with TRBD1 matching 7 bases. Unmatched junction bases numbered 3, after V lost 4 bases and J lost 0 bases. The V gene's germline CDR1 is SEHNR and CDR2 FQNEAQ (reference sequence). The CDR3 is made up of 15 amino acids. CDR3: CASSSHRGSYNEQFF. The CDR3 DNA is TGTGCCAGCAGCTCCCACAGGGGCTCCTACAATGAGCAGTTCTTC.

DNA of the CDR3: TGTGCCAGCAGCGTTAGCGGGAACTCCTACGAGCAGTACTTC. Its protein product is CASSVSGNSYEQYF. The V call is TRBV9, the J call TRBJ2-7; TRBD2 matches 8 bases. V lost 2 bases and J lost 0; bases outside the gene matches: 1. Germline CDR1 SGDLS, CDR2 YYNGEE. The CDR3 runs to 14 residues.

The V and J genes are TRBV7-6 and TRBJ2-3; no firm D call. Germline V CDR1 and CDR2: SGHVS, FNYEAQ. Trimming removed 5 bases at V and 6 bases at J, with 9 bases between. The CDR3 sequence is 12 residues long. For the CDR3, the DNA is TGTGCCAGCAGCCCGACGCGGGATACGCAGTATTTT. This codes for CASSPTRDTQYF.

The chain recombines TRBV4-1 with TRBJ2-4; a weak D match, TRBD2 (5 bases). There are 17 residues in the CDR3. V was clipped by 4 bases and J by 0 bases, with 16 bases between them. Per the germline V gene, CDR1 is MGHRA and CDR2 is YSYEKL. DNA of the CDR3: TGCGCCAGCAGCCTAGAGGGCCCTCCCCTAGCCAAAAACATTCAGTACTTC. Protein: CASSLEGPPLAKNIQYF.

CDR3 sequence: CASRSTLAHEQFF. CDR3 sequence (DNA): TGTGCCAGCAGATCAACTCTAGCCCATGAGCAGTTCTTC. This rearrangement joins TRBV6-5 to TRBJ2-1; the D gene is possibly TRBD2 (5 bases). V lost 6 bases to trimming and J lost 8 bases, with 14 bases between them. Germline loops: CDR1 MNHEY, CDR2 SVGAGI. This CDR3 region has 13 residues.

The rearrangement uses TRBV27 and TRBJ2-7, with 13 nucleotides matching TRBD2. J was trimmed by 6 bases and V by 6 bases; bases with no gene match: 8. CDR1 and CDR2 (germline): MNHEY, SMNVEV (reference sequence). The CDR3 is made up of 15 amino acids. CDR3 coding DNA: TGTGCCAGCAGCTCACTAGCGGGAGGGCCGGGCGAGCAGTACTTC. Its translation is CASSSLAGGPGEQYF.

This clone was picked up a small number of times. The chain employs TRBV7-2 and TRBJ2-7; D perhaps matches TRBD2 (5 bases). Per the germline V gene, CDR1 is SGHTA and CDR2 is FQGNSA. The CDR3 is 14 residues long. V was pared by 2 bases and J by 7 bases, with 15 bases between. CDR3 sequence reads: CASSLSGIKREQYF. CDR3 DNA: TGTGCCAGCAGCTTAAGCGGAATCAAACGGGAGCAGTACTTC.

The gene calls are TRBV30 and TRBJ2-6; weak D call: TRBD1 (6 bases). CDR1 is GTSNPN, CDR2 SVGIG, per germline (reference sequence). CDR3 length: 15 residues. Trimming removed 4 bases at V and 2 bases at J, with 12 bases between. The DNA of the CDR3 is TGTGCCTGGACAAATAACAGGGCTGGGGCCAACGTCCTGACTTTC. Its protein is CAWTNNRAGANVLTF.

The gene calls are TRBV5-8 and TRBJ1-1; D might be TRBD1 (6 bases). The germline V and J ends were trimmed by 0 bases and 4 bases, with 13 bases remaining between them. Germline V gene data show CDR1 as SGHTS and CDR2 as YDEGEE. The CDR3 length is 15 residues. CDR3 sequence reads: CASSLEWGRSTEAFF. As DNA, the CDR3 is TGTGCCAGCAGCTTGGAGTGGGGGCGCAGCACTGAAGCTTTCTTT.

The CDR3 region has the DNA TGTGCCAGCAGCCTCCGGGACAGGGGTTACGAGCAGTACTTC. This translates into CASSLRDRGYEQYF. The gene calls are TRBV2 and TRBJ2-7; TRBD1 aligns across 10 bases. After removal of 6 bases from V and 4 bases from J, the junction contained 6 bases not matched to a gene. Germline V gene data show CDR1 as SNHLY and CDR2 as FYNNEI. The CDR3 has 14 residues.

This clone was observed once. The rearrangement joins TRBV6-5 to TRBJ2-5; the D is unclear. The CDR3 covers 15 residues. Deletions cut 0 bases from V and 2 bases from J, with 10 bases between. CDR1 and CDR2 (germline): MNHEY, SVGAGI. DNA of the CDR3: TGTGCCAGCAGTTACTCGAAACAGAGACAAGAGACCCAGTACTTC. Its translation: CASSYSKQRQETQYF.